Below, one T cell receptor beta chain is given with its context. Its specificity is not known. The entry originates in a study of response to subunit inactivated influenza vaccine. Study-wide points: It was suggested by the authors that few new T cells are recruited by each seasonal influenza vaccination.

Looked up from germline, CDR1 is SGHVS and CDR2 is FQNEAQ. V gave up 2 bases and J gave up 7 bases, with 30 bases separating them. The CDR3 contains 20 residues. Each CDR3 protein gets one entry after TCRdb re-called the RT-PCR reads with MiXCR. The sample includes approximately 490,000 distinct CDR3 sequences, less than 7.5% seen only once; the top ten take approximately 14%. The source of this sequence is a man aged 45-69 years who received an inactivated influenza vaccine. The V gene is TRBV7-8, the J gene TRBJ2-1; TRBD1 might be the D (7 bases). The sample here was PBMCs from blood, taken about 24 months after vaccination. CDR3 sequence reads: CASSLPRWSSATQGGNEQFF. The CDR3 DNA sequence: TGTGCCAGCAGCTTACCCCGCTGGTCTAGCGCTACCCAGGGGGGTAATGAGCAGTTCTTC. Using reference TRBV7-8 and TRBJ2-1 for the parts outside the CDR3, the full variable domain is GAGVSQSPRYKVAKRGQDVALRCDPISGHVSLFWYQQALGQGPEFLTYFQNEAQLDKSGLPSDRFFAERPEGSVSTLKIQRTQQEDSAVYLCASSLPRWSSATQGGNEQFFGPGTRLTVL.